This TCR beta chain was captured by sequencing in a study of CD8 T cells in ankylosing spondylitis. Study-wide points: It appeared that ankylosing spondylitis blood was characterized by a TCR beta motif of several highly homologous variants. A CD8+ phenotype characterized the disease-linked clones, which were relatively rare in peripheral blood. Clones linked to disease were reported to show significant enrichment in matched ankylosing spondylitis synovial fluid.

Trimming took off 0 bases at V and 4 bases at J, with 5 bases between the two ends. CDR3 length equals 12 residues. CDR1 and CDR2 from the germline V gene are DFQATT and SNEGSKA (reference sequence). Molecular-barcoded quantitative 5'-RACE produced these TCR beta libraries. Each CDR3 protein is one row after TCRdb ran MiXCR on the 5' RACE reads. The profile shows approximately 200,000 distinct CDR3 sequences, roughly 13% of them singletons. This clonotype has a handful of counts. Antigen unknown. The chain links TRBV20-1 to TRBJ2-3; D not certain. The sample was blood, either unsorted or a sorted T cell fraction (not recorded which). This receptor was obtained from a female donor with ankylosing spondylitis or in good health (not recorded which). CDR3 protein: CSARDRSDTQYF. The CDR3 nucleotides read TGCAGTGCTAGAGACCGTTCAGATACGCAGTATTTT.